This T cell receptor (beta chain) was sequenced during a study of shared clonotypes between healthy human individuals. Study-level background: Ranging from 18 to 49 in age, donors were two women and three men. Per donor, three plates held CD4 naive cells, three held CD4 memory, two held CD8 naive and one held CD8 memory.

Study-wide results and limits: Donors were few, which limited the genetic and exposure-history diversity represented.

As originally analysed: As immunoSEQ supplied junction-only sequences (without quality scores), filtering differed. The data were produced by immunoSEQ multiplex PCR, yet TCRdb's version contains in-frame clones alone and is incomplete. V, J and clone size were drawn from that table, and D and trimming were deduced from the DNA. The table includes around 510,000 clones, about 96% detected once. On this clone: Its antigen is not identified.

The clonotype was recovered from a woman aged 30 to 39 in good health. The material sequenced was naive CD4+ T cells sorted from blood. Subset reported: CD45RA+ positively selected.

CDR3 region: CASSLGLPYEQYF. CDR3 in DNA: TGTGCCAGCAGCTTGGGACTTCCCTACGAGCAGTACTTC. The chain employs TRBV5-4 and TRBJ2-7; D call uncertain. V was pared by 0 bases and J by 2 bases, with 6 bases between. This CDR3 comprises 13 residues. Germline V gene data show CDR1 as SGHNT and CDR2 as YYREEE (reference sequence).